One sample yielded the 27 T cell receptor beta chains listed below, sequenced in a study of CD8+CD57+ T cells in acquired aplastic anemia. Those patients picked for sequencing had displayed CD8+CD57+ cell expansion on flow cytometry. Genomic DNA, serving as template, underwent TCR beta VDJ and CDR3 profiling. TCRdb reprocessed the reads with MiXCR, giving one entry per CDR3 protein. The sample lists some 120,000 distinct CDR3 sequences, roughly 40% occurring once. Sequenced sample: sorted CD4+, CD8+, or CD8+CD57+ T cells (not recorded which) from PBMCs. These receptors came from a human donor with aplastic anemia.

At least ten counts were recorded for this clonotype. A much larger clone lies a single base off, so this may be a read error. This chain connects TRBV25-1 to TRBJ1-3; TRBD1 might be the D (5 bases). The germline CDR1 and CDR2 sequences are MGHDK and SYGVNS. CDR3 length equals 13 residues. DNA for the CDR3: TGTGCCAGCGCGAAGGGGTACGGAAACGCCATATATTTT. Its protein is CASAKGYGNAIYF.

On this clonotype itself: This may be a read error, as it is one base from a much larger clone. The conserved phenylalanine or tryptophan is not found at the CDR3 terminus, so this likely reflects a read error. CDR3 DNA: TGTGCTAGTGGTCCCCCGAACTCAGTGAACACTGAAGCTTTCTCT. As protein: CASGPPNSVNTEAFS. This sequence joins TRBV12-5 and TRBJ1-1, with unresolved D. Trimming took 5 bases from V and 0 from J, leaving 13 bases between them. The V gene's germline CDR1 is LGHNT and CDR2 FRNRAP. CDR3 size: 15 residues.

This rearrangement joins TRBV2 to TRBJ1-5; the D is unclear. Germline values: CDR1 SNHLY, CDR2 FYNNEI. V was cut by 5 bases and J by 0 bases, with 11 bases left in between. The CDR3 sequence is 15 residues long. Written as DNA, the CDR3 is TGTGCCAGCAGTTTACGATATGATAGCAATCAGCCCCAGCATTTT. It codes for CASSLRYDSNQPQHF.

In its sample, this clonotype was seen once. The chain uses TRBV7-2 and TRBJ1-6; perhaps TRBD1 as D (5 bases). Germline CDR1 and CDR2: SGHTA and FQGNSA. V lost 7 bases and J lost 7, with 11 bases in between. The CDR3 covers 13 residues. The CDR3 is CASKGQGNSPLHF. The CDR3 DNA reads TGTGCCAGCAAGGGTCAGGGAAATTCACCCCTCCACTTT.

The rearrangement links TRBV4-3 to TRBJ2-7; D is possibly TRBD1 or TRBD2 (5 bases each). This CDR3 spans 13 amino acids. The V and J ends lost 5 bases and 9 bases respectively, with 17 bases between them. Looked up from germline, CDR1 is LGHNA and CDR2 is YSLEER. The CDR3 spells CASSLEGVGGQYF. CDR3 in DNA: TGCGCCAGCAGCTTAGAAGGGGTTGGGGGGCAGTACTTC.

In this sample, this clonotype turned up many times. The V call is TRBV19, the J call TRBJ2-1; D unclear. The length of the CDR3 is 14 residues. Germline V lookup: CDR1 LNHDA, CDR2 SQIVND (reference sequence). V was pared by 2 bases and J by 2 bases, with 7 bases between. CDR3 DNA sequence: TGTGCCAGTAGTATACCGGGCCCCTACAATGAGCAGTTCTTC. Protein: CASSIPGPYNEQFF.

This clonotype was counted many times. J is TRBJ1-5 and V is TRBV18; D gene uncertain. The V end lost 4 bases, the J end lost 6 bases, and 10 bases lay between the germline ends. Looked up from germline, CDR1 is KGHSH and CDR2 is LQKENI. The CDR3 has 13 amino acids. CDR3 region: CASSQDVFQPQHF. In nucleotides, the CDR3 is TGTGCCAGCTCACAGGACGTGTTTCAGCCCCAGCATTTT. Based on the CDR3 plus reference TRBV18 and TRBJ1-5, the full variable domain is NAGVMQNPRHLVRRRGQEARLRCSPMKGHSHVYWYRQLPEEGLKFMVYLQKENIIDESGMPKERFSAEFPKEGPSILRIQQVVRGDSAAYFCASSQDVFQPQHFGDGTRLSIL.

In this sample, this clonotype turned up many times. The chain combines TRBV7-6 with TRBJ2-1; D not resolved. The CDR3 length is 14 residues. Germline V gene sequence: CDR1 SGHVS, CDR2 FNYEAQ. Trimming stripped 5 bases from V and 3 bases from J, with 11 bases between. The CDR3 is CASSPHWGYNEQFF. The CDR3 DNA reads TGTGCCAGCAGCCCCCATTGGGGCTACAATGAGCAGTTCTTC.

The gene calls are TRBV18 and TRBJ2-7; no clear D gene. V lost 6 bases to trimming and J lost 9 bases, with 21 bases between them. This CDR3 spans 14 amino acids. Germline values: CDR1 KGHSH, CDR2 LQKENI. The CDR3 nucleotides are TGTGCCAGCTCCCCCTTGGCGGCTGACCACGGGCAGTACTTC. This sequence encodes CASSPLAADHGQYF.

This clonotype was recorded many times. The gene calls are TRBV6-1 and TRBJ2-7; either TRBD1 or TRBD2 may supply D (5 bases each). Germline loops: CDR1 MNHNS, CDR2 SASEGT. V dropped 3 bases and J dropped 3 bases, with 9 bases sitting between them. The CDR3 extends over 13 amino acids. This CDR3 reads CASSEGDLYEQYF. The CDR3, as DNA: TGTGCCAGCAGTGAGGGGGACCTCTACGAGCAGTACTTC.

The rearrangement uses TRBV7-6 and TRBJ1-2; the match to TRBD1 covers 7 bases. This CDR3 spans 13 amino acids. Germline CDR1 is SGHVS and CDR2 is FNYEAQ. V trimming: 5 bases; J trimming: 8 bases; junction bases outside the gene matches: 8. CDR3 DNA sequence: TGTGCCAGCAGCGGACAGGAGGGCGAAGGCTACACCTTC. Protein sequence: CASSGQEGEGYTF.

About this clonotype: A single base separates this from a much larger clone, so it may be a read error. The chain employs TRBV10-3 and TRBJ2-7; unclear D gene. There are 11 residues in the CDR3. CDR1 ENHRY and CDR2 SYGVKD come from the germline V gene. CDR3 residues: CASSDWYEQYF. For the CDR3, the DNA is TGTGCCAGCAGTGATTGGTACGAGCAGTACTTC.

The sample holds many counts of this clonotype. The chain couples TRBV5-1 to TRBJ1-4; 12 nucleotides align to TRBD1. The CDR3 covers 17 residues. J lost 1 base, V lost 0 bases, and 1 base had no gene match. CDR1 and CDR2 (germline): SGHRS, YFSETQ. CDR3: CASSLGDRGRTNEKLFF. CDR3 nucleotide sequence: TGCGCCAGCAGCTTGGGGGACAGGGGGCGAACTAATGAAAAACTGTTTTTT.

The CDR3 reads CASSQSHGPPTDTQYF. The CDR3 region has the DNA TGTGCCAGCAGCCAAAGCCACGGACCACCCACAGATACGCAGTATTTT. J is TRBJ2-3 and V is TRBV9; D call uncertain. The CDR3 is made up of 16 amino acids. Germline values: CDR1 SGDLS, CDR2 YYNGEE. The germline V and J ends were trimmed by 4 bases and 2 bases, with 17 bases remaining between them.

This clonotype was counted only a few times. The J gene is TRBJ1-1, the V gene TRBV6-5, with TRBD1 matching over 7 bases. Germline assignment: CDR1 MNHEY and CDR2 SVGAGI. This CDR3 has 17 residues. J lost 1 base, V lost 0 bases, and 8 bases had no gene match. CDR3 residues: CASSYSGRGIPNTEAFF. CDR3 DNA sequence: TGTGCCAGCAGTTACTCTGGCAGGGGGATACCGAACACTGAAGCTTTCTTT.

The chain employs TRBV7-3 and TRBJ1-5; D perhaps matches TRBD1 (5 bases). There are 13 residues in the CDR3. The ends were cut back, 3 bases at V and 7 bases at J, with 10 bases in the middle. Germline values: CDR1 SGHTA, CDR2 FQGTGA. The CDR3 loop reads CASSLDPGQPQHF. CDR3 DNA: TGTGCCAGCAGCTTGGATCCAGGGCAGCCCCAGCATTTT.

This clonotype was detected ten times or more. The gene calls are TRBV12-3 or TRBV12-4 and TRBJ2-5; 10 positions match TRBD2. The CDR3 extends over 15 amino acids. V gave up 3 bases and J gave up 2 bases; unmatched junction bases: 3. The DNA of the CDR3 is TGTGCCAGCAGTTTGAATAGCGGGGGGCAAGAGACCCAGTACTTC. The encoded protein is CASSLNSGGQETQYF.

The chain uses TRBV4-3 and TRBJ2-7; D gene unclear. The CDR3 covers 15 residues. Trimming removed 3 bases at V and 2 bases at J, with 14 bases between. CDR1 and CDR2 (germline): LGHNA, YSLEER. The CDR3, as DNA: TGCGCCAGCAGCCAGACCAGCGAACCGACCTACGAGCAGTACTTC. Residues: CASSQTSEPTYEQYF.

In this sample, this clonotype turned up many times. The chain uses TRBV6-5 and TRBJ1-2, with 8 bases identical to TRBD1. The V gene's germline CDR1 is MNHEY and CDR2 SVGAGI. The CDR3 totals 14 residues. Trimming took 0 bases from V and 5 from J; bases not matched to a gene: 2. The CDR3 reads CASSYSTGGYGYTF. DNA of the CDR3: TGTGCCAGCAGTTACTCCACAGGGGGGTATGGCTACACCTTC.

Of note for this clonotype: A much larger clone differs from this one at a single base, so this may be a read error. The V call is TRBV10-3, the J call TRBJ1-2; TRBD1 aligns across 7 bases. The germline gives CDR1 ENHRY, CDR2 SYGVKD. V gave up 10 bases and J gave up 8 bases; unmatched junction bases: 10. The CDR3 sequence is 12 residues long. CDR3 DNA sequence: TGTGCCAGCGGCTCGGGACAGAGAGGCTACACCTTC. Protein: CASGSGQRGYTF.

V and J are TRBV4-1 and TRBJ2-6; TRBD1 aligns across 10 bases. The CDR3 is 19 residues long. V dropped 0 bases and J dropped 1; count of bases not matched to a gene: 6. CDR1 and CDR2 from the germline V gene are MGHRA and YSYEKL. The CDR3 spells CASSQETGGATSGANVLTF. Written as DNA, the CDR3 is TGCGCCAGCAGCCAAGAGACAGGGGGCGCCACATCTGGGGCCAACGTCCTGACTTTC.

The chain combines TRBV11-1 with TRBJ2-2; unclear D gene. This CDR3 has 14 amino acids. Trimming took off 2 bases at V and 7 bases at J, with 11 bases between the two ends. Per germline, CDR1 SGHAT and CDR2 FQDESV (reference sequence). In DNA, the CDR3 is TGTGCCAGCAGCTTATATACTTACATCGGGGAGCTGTTTTTT. Protein sequence: CASSLYTYIGELFF.

This clonotype was found many times. The genes are TRBV6-1 and TRBJ2-1, with D perhaps matching TRBD1 or TRBD2 (5 bases each). The germline CDR1 and CDR2 sequences are MNHNS and SASEGT. Trimming took off 5 bases at V and 0 bases at J, with 14 bases between the two ends. The CDR3 sequence is 16 residues long. DNA for the CDR3: TGTGCCAGCAGTCCGGGACGGATAAGCTCCTACAATGAGCAGTTCTTC. This sequence encodes CASSPGRISSYNEQFF.

This clonotype was seen many times. The J gene is TRBJ1-1, the V gene TRBV4-3; D remains ambiguous. This CDR3 region has 15 residues. Germline V gene lookup returns CDR1 LGHNA and CDR2 YSLEER. V was trimmed by 3 bases and J by 4 bases, leaving 15 bases between them. The DNA for the CDR3 is TGCGCCAGCAGCCAGGTTCGACTGTCGGCCACTGAAGCTTTCTTT. Translating it yields CASSQVRLSATEAFF.

The DNA of the CDR3 is TGTGCCACCTACCGACAGGACTATGGCTACACCTTC. Translating it yields CATYRQDYGYTF. The chain links TRBV19 to TRBJ1-2, with D tentatively TRBD1 (6 bases). Per germline, CDR1 LNHDA and CDR2 SQIVND (reference sequence). The CDR3 totals 12 residues. Trimming stripped 10 bases from V and 3 bases from J, with 12 bases between.

V is TRBV29-1 and J is TRBJ1-2; 7 positions agree with TRBD1. The CDR3 length is 13 residues. Germline values: CDR1 SQVTM, CDR2 ANQGSEA. Germline trimming cut 7 bases from V and 4 bases from J; bases unmatched to any gene: 9. The CDR3 sequence is CSASKDRVYGYTF. Here the CDR3 DNA reads TGCAGCGCCTCCAAAGACAGGGTCTATGGCTACACCTTC.

In this sample, this clonotype turned up many times. The V and J genes are TRBV7-2 and TRBJ2-3; 10 bases fit TRBD1. Losses at the gene ends were 6 bases for V and 4 bases for J; bases not matched to a gene: 10. This CDR3 has 16 residues. CDR1 is SGHTA, CDR2 FQGNSA, per germline. Written as DNA, the CDR3 is TGTGCCAGCAGAGACAGGGGGCAAAGGGGCCCAGATACGCAGTATTTT. This encodes CASRDRGQRGPDTQYF.